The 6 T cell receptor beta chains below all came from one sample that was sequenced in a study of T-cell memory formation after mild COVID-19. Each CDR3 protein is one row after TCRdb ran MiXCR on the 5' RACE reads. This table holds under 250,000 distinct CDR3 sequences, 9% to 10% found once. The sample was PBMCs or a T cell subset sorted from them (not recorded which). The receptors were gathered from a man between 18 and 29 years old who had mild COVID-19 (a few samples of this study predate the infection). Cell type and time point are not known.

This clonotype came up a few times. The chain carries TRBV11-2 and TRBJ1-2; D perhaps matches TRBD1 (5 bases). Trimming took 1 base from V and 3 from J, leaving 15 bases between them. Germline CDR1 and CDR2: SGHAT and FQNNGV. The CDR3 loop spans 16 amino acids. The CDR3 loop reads CASSLVRVDFDYGYTF. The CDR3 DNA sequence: TGTGCCAGCAGCTTAGTCAGGGTGGATTTTGACTATGGCTACACCTTC.

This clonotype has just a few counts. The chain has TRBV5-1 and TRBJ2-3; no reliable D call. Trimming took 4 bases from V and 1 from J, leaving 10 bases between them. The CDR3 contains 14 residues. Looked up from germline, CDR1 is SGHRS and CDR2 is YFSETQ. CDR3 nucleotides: TGCGCCAGCAGCCGAGGACGAGGCACAGATACGCAGTATTTT. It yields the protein CASSRGRGTDTQYF.

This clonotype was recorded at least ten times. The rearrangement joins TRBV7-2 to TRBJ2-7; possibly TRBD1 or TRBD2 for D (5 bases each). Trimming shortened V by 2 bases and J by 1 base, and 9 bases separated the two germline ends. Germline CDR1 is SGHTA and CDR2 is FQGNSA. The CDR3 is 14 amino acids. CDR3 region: CASSLTGPSYEQYV. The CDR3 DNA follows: TGTGCCAGCAGCTTAACGGGGCCATCCTACGAGCAGTACGTC.

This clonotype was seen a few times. CDR3 nucleotide sequence: TGTGCCAGCAGTTACCCTCGGGCCGGGACCTACGAGCAGTACTTC. It specifies CASSYPRAGTYEQYF. The chain has TRBV6-5 and TRBJ2-7, with D perhaps matching TRBD2 (5 bases). The CDR3 runs 15 residues. Trimming took 2 bases from V and 2 from J, leaving 13 bases between them. Germline V lookup: CDR1 MNHEY, CDR2 SVGAGI.

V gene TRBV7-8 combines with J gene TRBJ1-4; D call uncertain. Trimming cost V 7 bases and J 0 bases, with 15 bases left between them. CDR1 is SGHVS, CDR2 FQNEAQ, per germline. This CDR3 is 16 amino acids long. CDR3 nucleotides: TGTGCCAGCACCGAACATCGAGTTGCAACTAATGAAAAACTGTTTTTT. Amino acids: CASTEHRVATNEKLFF.

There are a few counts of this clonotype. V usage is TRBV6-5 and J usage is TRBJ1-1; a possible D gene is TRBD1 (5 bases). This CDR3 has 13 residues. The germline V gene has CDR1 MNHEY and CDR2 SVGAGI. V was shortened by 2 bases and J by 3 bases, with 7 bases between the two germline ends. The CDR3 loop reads CASSYKGYTEAFF. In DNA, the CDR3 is TGTGCCAGCAGTTACAAGGGGTACACTGAAGCTTTCTTT.